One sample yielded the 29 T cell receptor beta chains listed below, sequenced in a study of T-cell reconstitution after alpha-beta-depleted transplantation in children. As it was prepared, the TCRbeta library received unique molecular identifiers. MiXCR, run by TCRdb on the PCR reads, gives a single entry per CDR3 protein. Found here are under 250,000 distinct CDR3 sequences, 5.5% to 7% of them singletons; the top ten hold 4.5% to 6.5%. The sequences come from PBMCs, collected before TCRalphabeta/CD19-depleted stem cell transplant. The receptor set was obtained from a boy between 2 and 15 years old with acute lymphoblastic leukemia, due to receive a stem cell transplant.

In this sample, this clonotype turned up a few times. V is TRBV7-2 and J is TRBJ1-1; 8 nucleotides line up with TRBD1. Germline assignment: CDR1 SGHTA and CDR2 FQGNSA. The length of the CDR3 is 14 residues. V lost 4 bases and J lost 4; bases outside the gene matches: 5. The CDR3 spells CASSYRTGITEAFF. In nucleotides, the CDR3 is TGTGCCAGCAGCTACAGGACAGGGATCACTGAAGCTTTCTTT. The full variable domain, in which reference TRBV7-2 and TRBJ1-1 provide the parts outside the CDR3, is GAGVSQSPSNKVTEKGKDVELRCDPISGHTALYWYRQSLGQGLEFLIYFQGNSAPDKSGLPSDRFSAERTGGSVSTLTIQRTQQEDSAVYLCASSYRTGITEAFFGQGTRLTVV.

The CDR3 here is CASSLSAGERSYEQYF. CDR3 bases: TGTGCCAGCAGTTTAAGTGCAGGGGAGAGATCCTACGAGCAGTACTTC. J is TRBJ2-7 and V is TRBV27; D may be TRBD1 (6 bases). The CDR3 sequence is 16 residues long. Trimming removed 2 bases from V and 1 base from J, with 15 bases in between. The germline gives CDR1 MNHEY, CDR2 SMNVEV (reference sequence).

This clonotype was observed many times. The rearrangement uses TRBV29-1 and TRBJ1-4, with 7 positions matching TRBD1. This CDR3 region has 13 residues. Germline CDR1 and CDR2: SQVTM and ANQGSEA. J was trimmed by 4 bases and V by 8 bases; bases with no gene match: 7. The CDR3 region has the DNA TGCAGCACCTGGGACAGCCGTAATGAAAAACTGTTTTTT. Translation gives CSTWDSRNEKLFF.

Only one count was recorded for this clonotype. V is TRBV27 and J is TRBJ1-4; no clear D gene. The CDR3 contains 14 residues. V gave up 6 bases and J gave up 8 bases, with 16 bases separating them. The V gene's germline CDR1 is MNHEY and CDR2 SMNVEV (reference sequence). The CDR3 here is CASRNLGVREKLFF. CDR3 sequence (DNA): TGTGCCAGCAGGAATTTGGGAGTAAGAGAAAAACTGTTTTTT.

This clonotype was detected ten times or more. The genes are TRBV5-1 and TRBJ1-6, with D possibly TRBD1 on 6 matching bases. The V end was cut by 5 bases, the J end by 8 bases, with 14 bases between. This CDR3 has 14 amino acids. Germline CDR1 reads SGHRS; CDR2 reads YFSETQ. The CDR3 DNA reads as TGCGCCAGCAGACGGGACACGACCGATTCACCCCTCCACTTT. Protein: CASRRDTTDSPLHF.

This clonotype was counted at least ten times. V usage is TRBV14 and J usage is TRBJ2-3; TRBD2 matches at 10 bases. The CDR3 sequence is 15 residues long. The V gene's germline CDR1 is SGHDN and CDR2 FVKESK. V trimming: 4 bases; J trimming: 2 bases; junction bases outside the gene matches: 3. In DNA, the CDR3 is TGTGCCAGCAGCCCTACTAGCGGGGCCACAGATACGCAGTATTTT. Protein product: CASSPTSGATDTQYF.

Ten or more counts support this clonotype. CDR3 loop: CASSQRTATNEKLFF. CDR3 bases: TGCGCCAGCAGCCAGAGGACAGCAACTAATGAAAAACTGTTTTTT. The J gene is TRBJ1-4, the V gene TRBV4-3; tentatively, D is TRBD1 (6 bases). CDR3 length: 15 amino acids. Germline V CDR1 and CDR2: LGHNA, YSLEER. Trimming shortened V by 3 bases and J by 0 bases, and 8 bases separated the two germline ends.

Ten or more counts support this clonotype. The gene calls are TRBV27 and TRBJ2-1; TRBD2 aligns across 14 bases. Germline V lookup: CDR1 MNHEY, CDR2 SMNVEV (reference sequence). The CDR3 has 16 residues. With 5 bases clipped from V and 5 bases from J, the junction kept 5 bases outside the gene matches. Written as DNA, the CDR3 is TGTGCCAGCAGTACGGGGACTAGCGGGAGACACAATGAGCAGTTCTTC. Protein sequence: CASSTGTSGRHNEQFF.

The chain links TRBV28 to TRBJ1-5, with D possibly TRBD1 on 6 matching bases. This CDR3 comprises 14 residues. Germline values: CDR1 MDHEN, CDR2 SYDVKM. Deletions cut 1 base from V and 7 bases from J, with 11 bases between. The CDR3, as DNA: TGTGCCAGCAGTTTATTTCGGGGGGCCCAGCCCCAGCATTTT. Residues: CASSLFRGAQPQHF. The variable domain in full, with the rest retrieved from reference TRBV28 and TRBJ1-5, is DVKVTQSSRYLVKRTGEKVFLECVQDMDHENMFWYRQDPGLGLRLIYFSYDVKMKEKGDIPEGYSVSREKKERFSLILESASTNQTSMYLCASSLFRGAQPQHFGDGTRLSIL.

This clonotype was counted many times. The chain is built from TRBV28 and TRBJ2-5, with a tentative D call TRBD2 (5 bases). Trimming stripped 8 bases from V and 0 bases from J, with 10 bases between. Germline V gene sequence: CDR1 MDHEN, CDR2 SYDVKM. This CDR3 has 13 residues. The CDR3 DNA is TGTGCCAGCCGAAATAGCGACCAAGAGACCCAGTACTTC. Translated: CASRNSDQETQYF.

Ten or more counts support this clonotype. CDR3 in DNA: TGTGCCAGCAGCCAAGATCCCCCTAGCGGGGGGCCCGCCTACGAGCAGTACTTC. Residues: CASSQDPPSGGPAYEQYF. The chain combines TRBV4-2 with TRBJ2-7, with 11 positions matching TRBD2. Germline CDR1 LGHNA, CDR2 YNFKEQ. Germline trimming cut 0 bases from V and 2 bases from J; bases unmatched to any gene: 9. This CDR3 comprises 18 residues.

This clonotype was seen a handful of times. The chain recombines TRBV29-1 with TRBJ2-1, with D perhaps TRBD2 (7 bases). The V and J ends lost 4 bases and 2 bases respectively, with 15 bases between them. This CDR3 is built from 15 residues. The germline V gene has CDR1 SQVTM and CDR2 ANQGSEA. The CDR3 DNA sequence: TGCAGCGTTGGAGGGGGAGGGCGGCCCTACAATGAGCAGTTCTTC. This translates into CSVGGGGRPYNEQFF.

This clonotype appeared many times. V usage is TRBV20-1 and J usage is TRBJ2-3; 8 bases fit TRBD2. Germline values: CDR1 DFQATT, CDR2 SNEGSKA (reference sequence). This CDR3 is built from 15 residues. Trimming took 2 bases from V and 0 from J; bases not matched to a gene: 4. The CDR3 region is CSARPAGGSTDTQYF. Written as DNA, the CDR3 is TGCAGTGCTAGACCGGCGGGGGGAAGCACAGATACGCAGTATTTT.

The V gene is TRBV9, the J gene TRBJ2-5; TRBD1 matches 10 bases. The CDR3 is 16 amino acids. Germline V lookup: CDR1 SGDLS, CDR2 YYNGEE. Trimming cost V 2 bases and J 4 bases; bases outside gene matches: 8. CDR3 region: CASSVRGQGGGETQYF. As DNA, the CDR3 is TGTGCCAGCAGCGTGAGAGGACAGGGGGGGGGAGAGACCCAGTACTTC.

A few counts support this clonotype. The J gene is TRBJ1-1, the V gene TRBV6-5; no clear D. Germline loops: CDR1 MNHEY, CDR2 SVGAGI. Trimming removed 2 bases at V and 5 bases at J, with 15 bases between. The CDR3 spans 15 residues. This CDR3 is CASSYGEGGGTEAFF. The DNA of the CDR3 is TGTGCCAGCAGTTACGGGGAGGGCGGAGGGACTGAAGCTTTCTTT.

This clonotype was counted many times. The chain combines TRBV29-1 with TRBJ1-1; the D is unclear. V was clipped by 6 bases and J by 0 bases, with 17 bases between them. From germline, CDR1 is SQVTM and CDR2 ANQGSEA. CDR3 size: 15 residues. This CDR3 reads CSVQSQVNMNTEAFF. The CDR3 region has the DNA TGCAGCGTCCAGAGCCAGGTTAACATGAACACTGAAGCTTTCTTT. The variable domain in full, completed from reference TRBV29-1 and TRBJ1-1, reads SAVISQKPSRDICQRGTSLTIQCQVDSQVTMMFWYRQQPGQSLTLIATANQGSEATYESGFVIDKFPISRPNLTFSTLTVSNMSPEDSSIYLCSVQSQVNMNTEAFFGQGTRLTVV.

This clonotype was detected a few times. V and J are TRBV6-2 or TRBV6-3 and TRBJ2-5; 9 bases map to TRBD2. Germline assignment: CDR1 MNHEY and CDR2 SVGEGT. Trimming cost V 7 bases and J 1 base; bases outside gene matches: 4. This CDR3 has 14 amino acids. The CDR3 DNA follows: TGTGCCAGCACGCTAGCGGGACCCCAAGAGACCCAGTACTTC. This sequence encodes CASTLAGPQETQYF.

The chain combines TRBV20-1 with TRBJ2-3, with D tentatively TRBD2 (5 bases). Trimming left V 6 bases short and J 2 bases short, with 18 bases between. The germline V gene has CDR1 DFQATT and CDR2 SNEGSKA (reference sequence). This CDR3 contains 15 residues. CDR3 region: CSAKWVEEYTDTQYF. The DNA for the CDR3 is TGCAGTGCCAAATGGGTGGAGGAATACACAGATACGCAGTATTTT.

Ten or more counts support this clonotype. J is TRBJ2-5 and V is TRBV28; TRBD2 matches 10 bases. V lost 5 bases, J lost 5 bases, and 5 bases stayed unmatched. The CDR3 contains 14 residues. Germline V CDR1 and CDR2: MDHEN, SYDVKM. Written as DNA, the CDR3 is TGTGCCAGCAGTCGACCTAGCGGGGGCGAGACCCAGTACTTC. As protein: CASSRPSGGETQYF.

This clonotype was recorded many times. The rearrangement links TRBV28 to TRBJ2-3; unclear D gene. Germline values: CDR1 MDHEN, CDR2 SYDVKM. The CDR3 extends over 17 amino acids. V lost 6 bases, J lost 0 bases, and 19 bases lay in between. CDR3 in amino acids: CASSSTGSSKSTDTQYF. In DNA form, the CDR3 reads TGTGCCAGCAGCTCGACCGGGTCCTCGAAGAGCACAGATACGCAGTATTTT.

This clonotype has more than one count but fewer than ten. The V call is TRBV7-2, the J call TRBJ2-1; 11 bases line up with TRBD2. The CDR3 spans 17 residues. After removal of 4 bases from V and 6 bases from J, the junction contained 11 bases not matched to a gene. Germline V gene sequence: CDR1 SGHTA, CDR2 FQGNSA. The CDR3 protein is CASSWVGSGGAINEQFF. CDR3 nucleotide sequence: TGTGCCAGCAGCTGGGTCGGTAGCGGGGGGGCAATCAATGAGCAGTTCTTC.

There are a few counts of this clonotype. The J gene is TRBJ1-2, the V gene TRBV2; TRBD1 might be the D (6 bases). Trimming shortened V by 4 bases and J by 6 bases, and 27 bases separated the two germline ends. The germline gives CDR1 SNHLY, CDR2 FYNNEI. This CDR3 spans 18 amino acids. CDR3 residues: CASSVLPPSSRGADGYTF. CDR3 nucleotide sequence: TGTGCCAGCAGTGTCCTCCCTCCCTCCTCCCGGGGGGCTGATGGCTACACCTTC.

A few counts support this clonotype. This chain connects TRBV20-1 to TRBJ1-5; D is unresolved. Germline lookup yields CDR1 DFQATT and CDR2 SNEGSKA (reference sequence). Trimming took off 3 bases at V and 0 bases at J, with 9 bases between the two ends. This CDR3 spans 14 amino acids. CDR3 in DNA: TGCAGTGCTAGTGATCGAGATAGCAATCAGCCCCAGCATTTT. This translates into CSASDRDSNQPQHF.

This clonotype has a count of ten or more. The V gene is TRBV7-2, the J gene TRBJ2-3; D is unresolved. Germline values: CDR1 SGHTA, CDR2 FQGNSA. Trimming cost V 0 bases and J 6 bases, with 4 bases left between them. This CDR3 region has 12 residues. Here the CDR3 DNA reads TGTGCCAGCAGCTTAGCAAGGGATACGCAGTATTTT. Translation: CASSLARDTQYF.

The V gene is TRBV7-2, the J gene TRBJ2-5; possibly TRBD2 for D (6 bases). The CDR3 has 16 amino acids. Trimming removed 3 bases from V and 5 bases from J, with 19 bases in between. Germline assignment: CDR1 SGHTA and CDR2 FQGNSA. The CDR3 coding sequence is TGTGCCAGCAGCTTCGTAGATCTCACTGGGAGGGAGACCCAGTACTTC. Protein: CASSFVDLTGRETQYF.

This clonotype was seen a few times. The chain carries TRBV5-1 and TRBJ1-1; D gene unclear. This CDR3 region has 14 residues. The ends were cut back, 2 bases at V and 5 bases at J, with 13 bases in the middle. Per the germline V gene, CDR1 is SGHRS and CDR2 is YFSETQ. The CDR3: CASSLREGRTEAFF. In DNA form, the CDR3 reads TGCGCCAGCAGCTTACGGGAAGGCAGGACTGAAGCTTTCTTT.

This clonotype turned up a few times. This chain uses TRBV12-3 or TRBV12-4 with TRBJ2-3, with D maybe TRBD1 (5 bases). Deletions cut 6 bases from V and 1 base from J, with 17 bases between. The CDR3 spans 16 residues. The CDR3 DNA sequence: TGTGCCAGCAGCCGACAGCTCCCGGCTGGCACAGATACGCAGTATTTT. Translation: CASSRQLPAGTDTQYF.

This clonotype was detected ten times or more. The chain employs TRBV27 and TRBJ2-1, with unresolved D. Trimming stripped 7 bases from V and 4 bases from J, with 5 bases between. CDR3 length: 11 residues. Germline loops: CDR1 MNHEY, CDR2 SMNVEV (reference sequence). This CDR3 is CASTKYNEQFF. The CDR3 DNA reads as TGTGCCAGCACAAAATACAATGAGCAGTTCTTC.

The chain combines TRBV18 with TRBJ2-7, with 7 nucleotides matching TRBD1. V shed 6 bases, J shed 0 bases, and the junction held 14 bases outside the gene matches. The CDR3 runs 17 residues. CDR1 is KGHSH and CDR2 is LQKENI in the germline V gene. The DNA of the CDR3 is TGTGCCAGCTCTACCCGGCCGGGACAGCCCAACTCCTACGAGCAGTACTTC. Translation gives CASSTRPGQPNSYEQYF.